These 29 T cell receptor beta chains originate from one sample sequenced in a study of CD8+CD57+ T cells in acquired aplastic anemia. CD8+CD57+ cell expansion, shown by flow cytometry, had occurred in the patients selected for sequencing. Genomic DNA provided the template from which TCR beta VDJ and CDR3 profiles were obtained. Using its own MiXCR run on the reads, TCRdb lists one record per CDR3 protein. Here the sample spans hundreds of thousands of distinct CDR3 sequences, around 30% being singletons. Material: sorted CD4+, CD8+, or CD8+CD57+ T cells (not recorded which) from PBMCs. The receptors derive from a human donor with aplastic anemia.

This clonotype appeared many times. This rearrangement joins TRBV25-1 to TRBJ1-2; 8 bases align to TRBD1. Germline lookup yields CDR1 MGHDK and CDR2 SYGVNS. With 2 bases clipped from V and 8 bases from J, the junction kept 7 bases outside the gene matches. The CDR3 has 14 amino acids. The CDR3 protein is CASSEPDRAEGYTF. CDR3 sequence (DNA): TGTGCCAGCAGTGAACCGGACAGGGCGGAAGGCTACACCTTC.

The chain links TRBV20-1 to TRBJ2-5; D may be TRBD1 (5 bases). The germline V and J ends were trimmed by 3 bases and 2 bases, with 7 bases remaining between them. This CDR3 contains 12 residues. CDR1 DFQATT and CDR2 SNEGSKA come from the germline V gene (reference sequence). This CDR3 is CSASSGQETQYF. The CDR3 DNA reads TGCAGTGCTAGTTCAGGGCAAGAGACCCAGTACTTC.

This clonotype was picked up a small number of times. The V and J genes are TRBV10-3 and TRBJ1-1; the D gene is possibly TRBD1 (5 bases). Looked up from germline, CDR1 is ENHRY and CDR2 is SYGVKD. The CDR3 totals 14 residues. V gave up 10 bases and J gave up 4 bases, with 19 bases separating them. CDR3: CASTERGGGTEAFF. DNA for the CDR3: TGTGCCAGCACCGAACGTGGGGGGGGCACTGAAGCTTTCTTT.

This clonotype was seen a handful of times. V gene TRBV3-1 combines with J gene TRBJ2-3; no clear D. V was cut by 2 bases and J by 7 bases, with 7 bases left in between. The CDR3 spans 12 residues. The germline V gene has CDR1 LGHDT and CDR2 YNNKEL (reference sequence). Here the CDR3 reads CASSQMVNTQYF. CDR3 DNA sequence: TGTGCCAGCAGCCAAATGGTTAATACGCAGTATTTT.

CDR3: CATSPGGGRTEAFF. For the CDR3, the DNA is TGTGCCACCAGTCCGGGTGGGGGCAGGACTGAAGCTTTCTTT. The chain joins TRBV15 to TRBJ1-1; tentatively, D is TRBD1 (6 bases). The V end was cut by 6 bases, the J end by 5 bases, with 16 bases between. Per the germline V gene, CDR1 is LNHNV and CDR2 is YYDKDF (reference sequence). This CDR3 is 14 amino acids long.

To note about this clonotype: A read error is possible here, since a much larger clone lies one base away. The CDR3 reads CAGSPGGGSPLHF. CDR3 nucleotides: TGTGCCGGCAGCCCAGGGGGGGGTTCACCCCTCCACTTT. This chain connects TRBV6-1 to TRBJ1-6; TRBD1 agrees at 7 bases. Germline V gives CDR1 MNHNS, CDR2 SASEGT. CDR3 length: 13 amino acids.

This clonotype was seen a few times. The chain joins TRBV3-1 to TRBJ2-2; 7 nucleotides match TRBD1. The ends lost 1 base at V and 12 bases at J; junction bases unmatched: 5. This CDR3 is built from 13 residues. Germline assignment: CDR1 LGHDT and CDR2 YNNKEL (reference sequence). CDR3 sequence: CASSQGDRVKLFF. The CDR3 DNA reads TGTGCCAGCAGCCAAGGAGACAGGGTGAAGCTGTTTTTT.

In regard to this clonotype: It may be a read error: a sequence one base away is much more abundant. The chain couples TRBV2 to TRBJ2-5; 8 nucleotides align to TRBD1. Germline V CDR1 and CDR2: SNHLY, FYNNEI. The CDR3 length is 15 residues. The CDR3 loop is CVSSSIRGPQETQYF. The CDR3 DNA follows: TGTGTCAGCAGTTCGATCAGGGGGCCCCAAGAGACCCAGTACTTC. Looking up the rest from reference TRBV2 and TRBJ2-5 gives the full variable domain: EPEVTQTPSHQVTQMGQEVILRCVPISNHLYFYWYRQILGQKVEFLVSFYNNEISEKSEIFDDQFSVERPDGSNFTLKIRSTKLEDSAMYFCVSSSIRGPQETQYFGPGTRLLVL.

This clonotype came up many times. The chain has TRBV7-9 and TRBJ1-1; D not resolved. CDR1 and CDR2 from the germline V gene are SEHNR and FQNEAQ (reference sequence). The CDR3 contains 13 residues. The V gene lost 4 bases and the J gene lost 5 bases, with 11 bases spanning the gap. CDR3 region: CASSYVERTEAFF. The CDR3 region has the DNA TGTGCCAGCAGCTACGTGGAGAGAACTGAAGCTTTCTTT.

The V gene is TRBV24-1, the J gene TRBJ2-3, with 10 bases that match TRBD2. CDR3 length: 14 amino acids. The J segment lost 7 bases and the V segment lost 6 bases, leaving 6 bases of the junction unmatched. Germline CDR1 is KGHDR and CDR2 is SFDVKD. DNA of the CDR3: TGTGCCACCAGTCCTAGCGGGGGAGGGAATACGCAGTATTTT. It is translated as CATSPSGGGNTQYF.

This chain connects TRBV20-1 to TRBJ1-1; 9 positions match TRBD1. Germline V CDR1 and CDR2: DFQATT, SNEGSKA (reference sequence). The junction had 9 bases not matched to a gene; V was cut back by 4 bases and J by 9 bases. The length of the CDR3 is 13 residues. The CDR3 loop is CSAKPPQGAKAFF. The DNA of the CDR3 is TGCAGTGCTAAGCCGCCACAGGGGGCGAAAGCTTTCTTT.

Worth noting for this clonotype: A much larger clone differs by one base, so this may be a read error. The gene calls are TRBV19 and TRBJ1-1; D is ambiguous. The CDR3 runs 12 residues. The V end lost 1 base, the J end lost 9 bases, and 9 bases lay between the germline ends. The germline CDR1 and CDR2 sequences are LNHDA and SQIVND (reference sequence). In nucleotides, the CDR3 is TGTGCCAGTAGTATAGGTTCTGGAAAAGCTTTCTTT. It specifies CASSIGSGKAFF.

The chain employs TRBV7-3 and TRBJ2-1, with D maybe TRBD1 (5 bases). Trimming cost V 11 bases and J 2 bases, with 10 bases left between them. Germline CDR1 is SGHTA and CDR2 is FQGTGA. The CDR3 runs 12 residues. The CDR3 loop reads CAPDSAYNEQFF. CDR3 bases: TGTGCCCCAGACAGTGCCTACAATGAGCAGTTCTTC. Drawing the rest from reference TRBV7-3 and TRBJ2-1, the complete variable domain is GAGVSQTPSNKVTEKGKYVELRCDPISGHTALYWYRQSLGQGPEFLIYFQGTGAADDSGLPNDRFFAVRPEGSVSTLKIQRTERGDSAVYLCAPDSAYNEQFFGPGTRLTVL.

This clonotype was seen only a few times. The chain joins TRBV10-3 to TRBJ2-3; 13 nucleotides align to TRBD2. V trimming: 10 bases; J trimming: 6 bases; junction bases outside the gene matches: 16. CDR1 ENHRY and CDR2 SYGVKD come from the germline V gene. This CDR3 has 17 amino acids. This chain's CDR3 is CATSGLAGVVPGDTQYF. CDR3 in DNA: TGTGCCACCAGCGGACTAGCGGGAGTTGTACCGGGGGATACGCAGTATTTT.

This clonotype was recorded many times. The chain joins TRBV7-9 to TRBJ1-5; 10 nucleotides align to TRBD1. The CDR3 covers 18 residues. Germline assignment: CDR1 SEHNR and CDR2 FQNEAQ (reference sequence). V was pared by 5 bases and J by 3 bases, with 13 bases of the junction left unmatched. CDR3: CASSLGGRGTGVNQPQHF. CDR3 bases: TGTGCCAGCAGCCTAGGGGGCCGAGGGACAGGGGTCAATCAGCCCCAGCATTTT.

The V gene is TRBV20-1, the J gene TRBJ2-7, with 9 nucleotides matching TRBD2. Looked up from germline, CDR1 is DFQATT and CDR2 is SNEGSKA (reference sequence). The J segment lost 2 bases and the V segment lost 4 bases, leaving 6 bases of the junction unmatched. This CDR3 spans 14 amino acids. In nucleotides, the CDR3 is TGCAGTGCTACCGTAGCGGGGGCGGCCTACGAGCAGTACTTC. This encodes CSATVAGAAYEQYF.

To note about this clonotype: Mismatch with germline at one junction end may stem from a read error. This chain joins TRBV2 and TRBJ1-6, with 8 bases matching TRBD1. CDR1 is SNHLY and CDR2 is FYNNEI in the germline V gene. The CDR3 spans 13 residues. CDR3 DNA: TGCGCCAGCAGTGACAGGGGACGATCACCCCTCCACTTT. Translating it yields CASSDRGRSPLHF.

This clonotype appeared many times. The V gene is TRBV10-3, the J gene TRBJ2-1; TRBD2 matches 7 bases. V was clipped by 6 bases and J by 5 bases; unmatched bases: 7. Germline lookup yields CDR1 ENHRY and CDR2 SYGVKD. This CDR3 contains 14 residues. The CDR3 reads CAISAGDYNNEQFF. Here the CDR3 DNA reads TGTGCCATCAGCGCCGGGGACTACAACAATGAGCAGTTCTTC.

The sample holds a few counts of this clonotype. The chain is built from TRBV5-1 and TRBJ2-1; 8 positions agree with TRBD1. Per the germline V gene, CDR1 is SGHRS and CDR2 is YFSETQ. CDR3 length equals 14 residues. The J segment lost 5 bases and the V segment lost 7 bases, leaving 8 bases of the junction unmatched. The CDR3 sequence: CASCSGTGDNEQFF. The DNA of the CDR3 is TGCGCCAGCTGTTCCGGGACAGGAGACAATGAGCAGTTCTTC.

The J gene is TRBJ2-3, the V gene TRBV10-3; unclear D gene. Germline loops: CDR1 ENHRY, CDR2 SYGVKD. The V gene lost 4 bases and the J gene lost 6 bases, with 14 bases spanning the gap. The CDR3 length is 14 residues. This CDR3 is CAISGSQGLDTQYF. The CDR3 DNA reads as TGTGCCATCAGTGGGTCTCAAGGATTGGATACGCAGTATTTT.

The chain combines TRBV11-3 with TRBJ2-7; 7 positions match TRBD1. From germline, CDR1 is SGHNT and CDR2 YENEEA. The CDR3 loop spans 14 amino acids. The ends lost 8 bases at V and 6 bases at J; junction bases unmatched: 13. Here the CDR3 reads CASRPAREGAEQYF. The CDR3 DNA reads TGTGCCAGCCGCCCAGCCAGAGAGGGGGCCGAGCAGTACTTC.

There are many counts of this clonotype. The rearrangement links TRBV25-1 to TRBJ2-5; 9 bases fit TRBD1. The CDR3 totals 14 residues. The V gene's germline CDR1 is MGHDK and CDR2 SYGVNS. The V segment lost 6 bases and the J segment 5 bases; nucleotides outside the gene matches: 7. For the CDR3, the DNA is TGTGCCAGCAGCGGCACAGGGGGCCAGGAGACCCAGTACTTC. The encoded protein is CASSGTGGQETQYF.

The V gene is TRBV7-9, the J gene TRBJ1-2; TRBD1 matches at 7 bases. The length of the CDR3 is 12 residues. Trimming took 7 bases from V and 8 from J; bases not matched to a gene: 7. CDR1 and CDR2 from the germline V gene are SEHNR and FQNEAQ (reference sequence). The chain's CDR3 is CASTPWGQGYTF. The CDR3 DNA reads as TGTGCCAGCACCCCTTGGGGACAGGGCTACACCTTC. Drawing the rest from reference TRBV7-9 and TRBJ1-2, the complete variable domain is DTGVSQNPRHKITKRGQNVTFRCDPISEHNRLYWYRQTLGQGPEFLTYFQNEAQLEKSRLLSDRFSAERPKGSFSTLEIQRTEQGDSAMYLCASTPWGQGYTFGSGTRLTVV.

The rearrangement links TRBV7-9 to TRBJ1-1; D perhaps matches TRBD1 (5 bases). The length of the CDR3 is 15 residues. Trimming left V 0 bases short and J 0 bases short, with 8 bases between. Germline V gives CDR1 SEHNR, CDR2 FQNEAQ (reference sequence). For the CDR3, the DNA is TGTGCCAGCAGCTTAGCTCCGGGGGTGAACACTGAAGCTTTCTTT. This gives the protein CASSLAPGVNTEAFF.

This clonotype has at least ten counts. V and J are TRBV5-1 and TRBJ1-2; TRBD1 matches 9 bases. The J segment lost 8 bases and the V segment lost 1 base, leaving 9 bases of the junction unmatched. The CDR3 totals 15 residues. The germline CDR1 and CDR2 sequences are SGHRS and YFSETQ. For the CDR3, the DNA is TGCGCCAGCAGCTTGACCGGACAGGGGTCTACCGGCTACACCTTC. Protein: CASSLTGQGSTGYTF.

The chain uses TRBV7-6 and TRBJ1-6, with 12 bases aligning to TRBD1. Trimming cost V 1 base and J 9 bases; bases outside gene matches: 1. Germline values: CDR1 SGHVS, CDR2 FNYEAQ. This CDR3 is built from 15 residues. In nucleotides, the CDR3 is TGTGCCAGCAGCTTAGGGGACAGGGGGCTTTCACCCCTCCACTTT. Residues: CASSLGDRGLSPLHF.

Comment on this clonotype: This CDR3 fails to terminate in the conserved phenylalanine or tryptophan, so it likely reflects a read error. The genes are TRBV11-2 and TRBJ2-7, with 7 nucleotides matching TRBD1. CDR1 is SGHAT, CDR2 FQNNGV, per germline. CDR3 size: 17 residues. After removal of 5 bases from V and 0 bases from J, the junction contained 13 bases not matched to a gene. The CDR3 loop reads CASSPVFDRASSYEQYL. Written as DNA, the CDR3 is TGTGCCAGCAGCCCAGTTTTCGACAGGGCGAGCTCCTACGAGCAGTACCTC.

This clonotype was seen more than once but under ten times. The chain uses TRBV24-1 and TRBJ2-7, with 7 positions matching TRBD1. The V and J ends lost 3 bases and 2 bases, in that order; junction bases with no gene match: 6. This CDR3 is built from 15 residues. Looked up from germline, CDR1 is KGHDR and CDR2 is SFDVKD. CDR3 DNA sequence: TGTGCCACCAGTGATAACCGACAGGGTACCTACGAGCAGTACTTC. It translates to CATSDNRQGTYEQYF.

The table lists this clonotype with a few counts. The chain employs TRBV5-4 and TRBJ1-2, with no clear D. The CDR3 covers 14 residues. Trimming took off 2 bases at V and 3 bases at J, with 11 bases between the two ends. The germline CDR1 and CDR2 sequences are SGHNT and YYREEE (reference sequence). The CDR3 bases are TGTGCCAGCAGCTTCCCCACGAAGGACTATGGCTACACCTTC. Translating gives CASSFPTKDYGYTF.